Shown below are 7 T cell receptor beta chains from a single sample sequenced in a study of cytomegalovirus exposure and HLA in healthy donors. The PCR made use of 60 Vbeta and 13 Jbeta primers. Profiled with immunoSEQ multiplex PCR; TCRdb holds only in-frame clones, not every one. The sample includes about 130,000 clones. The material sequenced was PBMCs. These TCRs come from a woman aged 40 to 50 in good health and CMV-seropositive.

The CDR3: CASSFRRAGPDEQYF. The CDR3, as DNA: TGTGCCAGCAGCTTTCGTAGAGCAGGTCCGGACGAGCAGTACTTC. The V gene is TRBV5-8, the J gene TRBJ2-7; D is unclear. This CDR3 region has 15 residues. Trimming cost V 2 bases and J 5 bases, with 17 bases left between them. The germline V gene has CDR1 SGHTS and CDR2 YDEGEE.

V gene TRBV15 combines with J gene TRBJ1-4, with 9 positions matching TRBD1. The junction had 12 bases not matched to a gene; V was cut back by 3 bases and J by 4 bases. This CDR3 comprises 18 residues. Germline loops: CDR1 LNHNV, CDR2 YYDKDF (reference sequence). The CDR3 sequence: CATSSPFWTGADNEKLFF. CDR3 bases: TGTGCCACCAGCAGCCCATTTTGGACAGGGGCGGATAATGAAAAACTGTTTTTT.

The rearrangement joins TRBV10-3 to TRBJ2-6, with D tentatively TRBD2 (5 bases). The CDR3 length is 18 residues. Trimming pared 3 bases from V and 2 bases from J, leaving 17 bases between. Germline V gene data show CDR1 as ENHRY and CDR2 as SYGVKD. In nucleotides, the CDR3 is TGTGCCATCAGTGATCCTTCCGGGATCCAAACTGGGGCCAACGTCCTGACTTTC. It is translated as CAISDPSGIQTGANVLTF.

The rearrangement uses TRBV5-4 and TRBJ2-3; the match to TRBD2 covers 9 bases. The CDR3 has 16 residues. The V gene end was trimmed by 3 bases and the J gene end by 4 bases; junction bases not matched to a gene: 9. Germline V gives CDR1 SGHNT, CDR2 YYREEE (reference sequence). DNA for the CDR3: TGTGCCAGCAGCTCACTTGCGGGAGGGAGCCCAGATACGCAGTATTTT. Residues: CASSSLAGGSPDTQYF.

CDR3 sequence (DNA): TGTGCCATCACTTCGGGACAGGGATTATTCGAGCAGTACTTC. Translating it yields CAITSGQGLFEQYF. This chain joins TRBV10-3 and TRBJ2-7; 9 bases map to TRBD1. V lost 7 bases and J lost 6; bases outside the gene matches: 10. The CDR3 totals 14 residues. Looked up from germline, CDR1 is ENHRY and CDR2 is SYGVKD.

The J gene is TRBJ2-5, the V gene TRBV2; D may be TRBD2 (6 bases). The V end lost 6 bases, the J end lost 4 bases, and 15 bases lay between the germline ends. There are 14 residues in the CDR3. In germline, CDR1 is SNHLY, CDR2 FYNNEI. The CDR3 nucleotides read TGTGCCAGCAGCTTAGCGGAGCGGCGAGAGACCCAGTACTTC. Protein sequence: CASSLAERRETQYF.

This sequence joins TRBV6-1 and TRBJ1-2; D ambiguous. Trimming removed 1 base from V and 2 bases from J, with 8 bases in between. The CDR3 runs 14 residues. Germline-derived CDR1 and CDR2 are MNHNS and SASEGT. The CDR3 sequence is CASSEVTRNYGYTF. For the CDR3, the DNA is TGTGCCAGCAGTGAAGTGACAAGGAACTATGGCTACACCTTC.